Included here is one TCR beta chain sequence, with context. Its target is not known. Sequencing was performed with immunoSEQ multiplex PCR; in TCRdb, only in-frame clones are kept and a portion is missing. The table shows 95,000 to 150,000 clones, with approximately 92% occurring only once. These data come from a study of cytomegalovirus exposure and HLA in healthy donors. Study findings and constraints: First-cohort TCR clusters tended to co-occur in the roughly 120 validation repertoires, a later analysis found. Specificity for CMV antigens was confirmed in vitro for a few of the CMV-associated chains. Reportedly, cytomegalovirus status was diagnosed with high sensitivity and specificity. There were 150 to 200 TCR beta chains listed as cytomegalovirus-associated.

The CDR3 spans 17 residues. Germline CDR1 MGHRA, CDR2 YSYEKL. J was trimmed by 0 bases and V by 5 bases; bases with no gene match: 10. This TCR was recovered from a woman aged 18-29 years in good health and CMV-seronegative. Sequencing was performed on PBMCs. The chain uses TRBV4-1 and TRBJ1-5; 7 nucleotides align to TRBD1. CDR3 bases: TGCGCCAGCAGCGGGGGGACAGCACAAGATAGCAATCAGCCCCAGCATTTT. Protein: CASSGGTAQDSNQPQHF.